A single sample is the source of the 2 T cell receptor beta chains below, sequenced in a study of blood T cell repertoires in COVID-19. Generated by immunoSEQ multiplex PCR, the TCRdb table keeps only in-frame clones and is missing some. The data contain more than 150,000 clones, approximately 86% of them singletons. Sequencing input: peripheral blood. The receptors derive from a woman aged 70 to 79 with acute or convalescent COVID-19.

V usage is TRBV29-1 and J usage is TRBJ1-2; the D gene is possibly TRBD1 (5 bases). Deletions cut 2 bases from V and 4 bases from J, with 8 bases between. The length of the CDR3 is 12 residues. The V gene's germline CDR1 is SQVTM and CDR2 ANQGSEA. The CDR3 DNA follows: TGCAGCGTTGAACAGGGAAGCTATGGCTACACCTTC. It encodes CSVEQGSYGYTF.

V gene TRBV4-3 combines with J gene TRBJ2-2, with TRBD2 matching 7 bases. The V gene's germline CDR1 is LGHNA and CDR2 YSLEER. The junction had 7 bases not matched to a gene; V was cut back by 4 bases and J by 2 bases. The CDR3 length is 16 residues. The CDR3 coding sequence is TGCGCCAGCAGCCCGGGGCGGGGGTTCAACACCGGGGAGCTGTTTTTT. Translating it yields CASSPGRGFNTGELFF.